The clone carrying this TCR beta chain occurred a few times. Its cognate antigen is unknown. The sample belongs to a study of blood T cells in healthy people across ages. The second PCR ran 7 to 11 cycles with a sample-barcoded 5' primer and J-beta primers. Each CDR3 protein gets one entry after TCRdb re-called the 5' RACE reads with MiXCR. The repertoire holds approximately 670,000 distinct CDR3 sequences, with 40% to 45% as singletons. Study-wide results and limits: Per million T cells, the diversity of TCR beta decreased roughly linearly as age advanced.

The CDR3 is made up of 11 amino acids. From germline, CDR1 is SNHLY and CDR2 FYNNEI. V was trimmed by 2 bases and J by 7 bases, leaving 3 bases between them. The genes are TRBV2 and TRBJ2-4; D is unresolved. The sequence was collected from an elderly man in good health. Sample: blood. The CDR3 here is CASSEWNIQYF. The CDR3, as DNA: TGTGCCAGCAGTGAATGGAACATTCAGTACTTC.